The 22 T cell receptor beta chains presented below share a single source sample, sequenced in a study of OX40 agonist ivuxolimab in advanced cancers. Clones were read by immunoSEQ multiplex PCR, and TCRdb kept only the in-frame ones, dropping some. The repertoire holds some 81,000 clones, with about nine tenths as singletons. The source was CD4+ or CD8+ T cells sorted from blood, collected in a trial of the OX40 agonist ivuxolimab. The receptor set was obtained from an adult with an advanced solid tumor such as melanoma, head and neck, liver or kidney cancer.

CDR3: CASSLYYEQYF. In nucleotides, the CDR3 is TGTGCCAGCAGCTTGTACTACGAGCAGTACTTC. The V call is TRBV5-8, the J call TRBJ2-7; D is unresolved. The CDR3 extends over 11 amino acids. Trimming removed 1 base from V and 3 bases from J, with 2 bases in between. Germline values: CDR1 SGHTS, CDR2 YDEGEE.

The chain is built from TRBV11-2 and TRBJ2-1; TRBD1 matches 9 bases. Germline V gene lookup returns CDR1 SGHAT and CDR2 FQNNGV. This CDR3 has 17 amino acids. V trimming: 3 bases; J trimming: 4 bases; junction bases outside the gene matches: 10. This CDR3 is CASSLRPGQGEYNEQFF. The DNA of the CDR3 is TGTGCCAGCAGCTTGAGACCGGGACAGGGAGAGTACAATGAGCAGTTCTTC.

V usage is TRBV6-6 and J usage is TRBJ2-7, with D perhaps given as TRBD1 or TRBD2 (6 bases each). The length of the CDR3 is 13 residues. The germline CDR1 and CDR2 sequences are MNHNY and SVGAGI (reference sequence). Trimming stripped 11 bases from V and 1 base from J, with 15 bases between. CDR3 amino acids: CAVKGGLSYEQYF. The CDR3 DNA is TGTGCCGTCAAGGGGGGTCTTTCCTACGAGCAGTACTTC.

The chain couples TRBV6-5 to TRBJ1-2; 8 nucleotides agree with TRBD1. After removal of 10 bases from V and 6 bases from J, the junction contained 10 bases not matched to a gene. CDR1 and CDR2 (germline): MNHEY, SVGAGI. This CDR3 is 13 amino acids long. The CDR3 DNA is TGTGCCATTCATGCCCAGGGGGCTCATGGCTACACCTTC. Translated, it gives CAIHAQGAHGYTF.

V is TRBV27 and J is TRBJ2-1; D is ambiguous. The CDR3 runs 11 residues. Trimming shortened V by 5 bases and J by 10 bases, and 9 bases separated the two germline ends. Germline V gene lookup returns CDR1 MNHEY and CDR2 SMNVEV (reference sequence). CDR3: CASSGLGEQFF. Written as DNA, the CDR3 is TGTGCCAGCAGTGGTCTAGGCGAGCAGTTCTTC.

The chain employs TRBV9 and TRBJ1-3, with 7 bases matching TRBD1. The CDR3 runs to 15 residues. Losses at the gene ends were 4 bases for V and 3 bases for J; bases not matched to a gene: 7. Per the germline V gene, CDR1 is SGDLS and CDR2 is YYNGEE. Here the CDR3 DNA reads TGTGCCAGCAGCTCTGAGACAGGGAATGGAAACACCATATATTTT. Protein product: CASSSETGNGNTIYF.

The chain couples TRBV6-6 to TRBJ1-2; 8 bases map to TRBD1. The CDR3 is 14 residues long. V lost 1 base to trimming and J lost 4 bases; unmatched junction nucleotides: 2. Germline CDR1 is MNHNY and CDR2 is SVGAGI (reference sequence). The CDR3 DNA reads as TGTGCCAGCAGTTACTTACAGGGGGGCTATGGCTACACCTTC. Translating gives CASSYLQGGYGYTF.

The chain recombines TRBV6-4 with TRBJ2-1; maybe TRBD2 (5 bases). CDR1 is MRHNA and CDR2 is SNTAGT in the germline V gene. The CDR3 is made up of 13 amino acids. V was trimmed by 4 bases and J by 6 bases, leaving 10 bases between them. The CDR3 DNA sequence: TGTGCCAGCAGTGCTAGAGAGGGCAATGAGCAGTTCTTC. Its translation: CASSAREGNEQFF.

This chain joins TRBV5-1 and TRBJ2-2; D unresolved. Trimming stripped 5 bases from V and 7 bases from J, with 6 bases between. Germline V gene data show CDR1 as SGHRS and CDR2 as YFSETQ. The CDR3 extends over 11 amino acids. The CDR3, as DNA: TGCGCCAGCAGGGTAAACGGGGAGCTGTTTTTT. Translation: CASRVNGELFF.

The rearrangement uses TRBV4-2 and TRBJ1-1, with a possible D match to TRBD1 (5 bases). Germline values: CDR1 LGHNA, CDR2 YNFKEQ. V lost 4 bases and J lost 5, with 23 bases in between. The CDR3 has 17 residues. This chain's CDR3 is CASSPRESGQIGTEAFF. The CDR3 DNA reads TGTGCCAGCAGCCCCCGAGAATCAGGGCAGATTGGGACTGAAGCTTTCTTT.

The chain employs TRBV6-1 and TRBJ2-7, with 8 bases fitting TRBD1. The CDR3 is 13 residues long. Per the germline V gene, CDR1 is MNHNS and CDR2 is SASEGT. Losses at the gene ends were 6 bases for V and 5 bases for J; bases not matched to a gene: 6. The DNA for the CDR3 is TGTGCCAGCAGGGACAGGGTAACGAACGAGCAGTACTTC. Its translation is CASRDRVTNEQYF.

The chain joins TRBV5-6 to TRBJ2-7; D possibly corresponds to TRBD2 (6 bases). Germline loops: CDR1 SGHDT, CDR2 YYEEEE. CDR3 size: 13 residues. Trimming took 5 bases from V and 3 from J, leaving 12 bases between them. The chain's CDR3 is CASRYGSNYEQYF. The CDR3 nucleotides are TGTGCCAGCAGATACGGGAGTAACTACGAGCAGTACTTC. Supplemented by reference TRBV5-6 and TRBJ2-7, the full variable domain reads DAGVTQSPTHLIKTRGQQVTLRCSPKSGHDTVSWYQQALGQGPQFIFQYYEEEERQRGNFPDRFSGHQFPNYSSELNVNALLLGDSALYLCASRYGSNYEQYFGPGTRLTVT.

This clone was seen only once. The V gene is TRBV28, the J gene TRBJ1-3; D not resolved. The germline V and J ends were trimmed by 5 bases and 0 bases, with 8 bases remaining between them. CDR3 size: 14 residues. Germline CDR1 and CDR2: MDHEN and SYDVKM. The chain's CDR3 is CASSTGYSGNTIYF. The CDR3 DNA reads as TGTGCCAGCAGTACGGGATACTCTGGAAACACCATATATTTT. The full variable domain, rest sourced from reference TRBV28 and TRBJ1-3, is DVKVTQSSRYLVKRTGEKVFLECVQDMDHENMFWYRQDPGLGLRLIYFSYDVKMKEKGDIPEGYSVSREKKERFSLILESASTNQTSMYLCASSTGYSGNTIYFGEGSWLTVV.

This sequence joins TRBV6-1 and TRBJ1-2; D is unclear. V was pared by 9 bases and J by 2 bases, with 4 bases between. This CDR3 has 10 residues. Germline loops: CDR1 MNHNS, CDR2 SASEGT. The DNA of the CDR3 is TGTGCCAGTCACAACTATGGCTACACCTTC. It specifies CASHNYGYTF.

The chain links TRBV7-6 to TRBJ1-6, with D perhaps matching TRBD1 (5 bases). Trimming pared 1 base from V and 5 bases from J, leaving 9 bases between. CDR1 and CDR2 (germline): SGHVS, FNYEAQ. The CDR3 runs to 15 residues. CDR3 protein: CASSLGGGNNSPLHF. CDR3 bases: TGTGCCAGCAGCTTAGGGGGCGGAAATAATTCACCCCTCCACTTT.

J is TRBJ1-3 and V is TRBV19; 7 nucleotides align to TRBD1. Per the germline V gene, CDR1 is LNHDA and CDR2 is SQIVND (reference sequence). V lost 3 bases, J lost 3 bases, and 11 bases stayed unmatched. The CDR3 loop spans 17 amino acids. CDR3 amino acids: CASSIRTGEGLGNTIYF. The CDR3 nucleotides read TGTGCCAGTAGTATCCGAACAGGGGAAGGTCTTGGAAACACCATATATTTT.

This sequence joins TRBV11-1 and TRBJ2-5; TRBD2 agrees at 8 bases. This CDR3 has 18 amino acids. J gave up 5 bases and V 1 base, and 15 bases lay outside the gene matches. The germline CDR1 and CDR2 sequences are SGHAT and FQDESV (reference sequence). The CDR3 bases are TGTGCCAGCAGCTTAGGGGTTGCGCGGGGGGCGTCCGGGGAGACCCAGTACTTC. Protein product: CASSLGVARGASGETQYF.

CDR3 in amino acids: CASSLQGNTEAFF. DNA for the CDR3: TGTGCCAGCAGTTTACAGGGGAACACTGAAGCTTTCTTT. The chain couples TRBV27 to TRBJ1-1; tentatively, D is TRBD1 (5 bases). Looked up from germline, CDR1 is MNHEY and CDR2 is SMNVEV (reference sequence). With 2 bases removed from V and 1 base from J, the gap between germline ends came to 5 bases. The CDR3 is made up of 13 amino acids.

The V gene is TRBV18, the J gene TRBJ1-1, with D unclear. CDR1 KGHSH and CDR2 LQKENI come from the germline V gene. V was cut by 3 bases and J by 0 bases, with 14 bases left in between. The CDR3 contains 16 residues. This CDR3 is CASSPSQGGMNTEAFF. CDR3 in DNA: TGTGCCAGCTCACCGTCCCAAGGAGGGATGAACACTGAAGCTTTCTTT. The full variable domain, rest sourced from reference TRBV18 and TRBJ1-1, is NAGVMQNPRHLVRRRGQEARLRCSPMKGHSHVYWYRQLPEEGLKFMVYLQKENIIDESGMPKERFSAEFPKEGPSILRIQQVVRGDSAAYFCASSPSQGGMNTEAFFGQGTRLTVV.

This clone was seen only a few times. The rearrangement joins TRBV19 to TRBJ2-2; no definite D call. V was clipped by 6 bases and J by 4 bases, with 9 bases between them. Germline lookup yields CDR1 LNHDA and CDR2 SQIVND (reference sequence). The CDR3 has 13 residues. CDR3 protein: CASRVLVTGELFF. CDR3 sequence (DNA): TGTGCCAGTAGAGTCCTTGTCACCGGGGAGCTGTTTTTT.

The rearrangement uses TRBV9 and TRBJ2-7; weak D call: TRBD2 (5 bases). CDR1 is SGDLS, CDR2 YYNGEE, per germline. Trimming stripped 0 bases from V and 6 bases from J, with 13 bases between. This CDR3 comprises 14 residues. This CDR3 reads CASSVASRVGEQYF. The DNA of the CDR3 is TGTGCCAGCAGCGTAGCATCGAGGGTGGGCGAGCAGTACTTC.

The chain recombines TRBV19 with TRBJ1-3, with D possibly TRBD1 on 5 matching bases. V gave up 8 bases and J gave up 4 bases, with 18 bases separating them. This CDR3 comprises 15 residues. Germline V CDR1 and CDR2: LNHDA, SQIVND (reference sequence). In nucleotides, the CDR3 is TGTGCCAGTCTTCAATCAGGGTTAATCGGAAACACCATATATTTT. Residues: CASLQSGLIGNTIYF.